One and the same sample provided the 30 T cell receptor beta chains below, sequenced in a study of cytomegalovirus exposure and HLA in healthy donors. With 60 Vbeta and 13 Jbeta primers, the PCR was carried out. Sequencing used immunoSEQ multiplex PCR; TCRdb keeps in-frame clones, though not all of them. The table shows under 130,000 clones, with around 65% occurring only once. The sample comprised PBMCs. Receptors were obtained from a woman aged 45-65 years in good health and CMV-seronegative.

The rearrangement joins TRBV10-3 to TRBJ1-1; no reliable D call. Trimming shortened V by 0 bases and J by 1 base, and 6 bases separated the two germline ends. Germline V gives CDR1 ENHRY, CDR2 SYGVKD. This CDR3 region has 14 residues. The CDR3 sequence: CAISESWANTEAFF. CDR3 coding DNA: TGTGCCATCAGTGAGTCGTGGGCGAACACTGAAGCTTTCTTT.

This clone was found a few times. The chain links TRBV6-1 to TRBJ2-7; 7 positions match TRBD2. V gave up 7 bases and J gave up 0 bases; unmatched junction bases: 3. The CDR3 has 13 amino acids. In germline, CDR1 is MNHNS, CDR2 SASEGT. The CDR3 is CASILANSYEQYF. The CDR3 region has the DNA TGTGCCAGCATACTAGCGAACTCCTACGAGCAGTACTTC.

The CDR3 reads CASSLVLVSQFF. CDR3 nucleotide sequence: TGTGCCAGCAGCTTAGTCCTCGTGAGTCAGTTCTTC. The chain couples TRBV7-9 to TRBJ2-1; no firm D call. The CDR3 has 12 amino acids. Per germline, CDR1 SEHNR and CDR2 FQNEAQ (reference sequence). With 1 base removed from V and 13 bases from J, the gap between germline ends came to 11 bases.

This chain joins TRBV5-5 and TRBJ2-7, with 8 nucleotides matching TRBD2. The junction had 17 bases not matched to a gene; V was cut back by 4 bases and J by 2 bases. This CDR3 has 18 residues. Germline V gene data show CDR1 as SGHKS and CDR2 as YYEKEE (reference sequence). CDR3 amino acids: CASSARLAGGGAPYEQYF. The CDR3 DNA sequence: TGTGCCAGCAGCGCCCGACTCGCGGGGGGCGGAGCCCCCTACGAGCAGTACTTC. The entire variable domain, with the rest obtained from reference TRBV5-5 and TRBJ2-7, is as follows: DAGVTQSPTHLIKTRGQQVTLRCSPISGHKSVSWYQQVLGQGPQFIFQYYEKEERGRGNFPDRFSARQFPNYSSELNVNALLLGDSALYLCASSARLAGGGAPYEQYFGPGTRLTVT.

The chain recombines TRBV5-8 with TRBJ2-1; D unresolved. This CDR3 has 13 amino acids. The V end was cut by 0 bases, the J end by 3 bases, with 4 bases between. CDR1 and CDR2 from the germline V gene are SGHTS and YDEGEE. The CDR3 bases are TGTGCCAGCAGCTTGGCACTCTACAATGAGCAGTTCTTC. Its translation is CASSLALYNEQFF.

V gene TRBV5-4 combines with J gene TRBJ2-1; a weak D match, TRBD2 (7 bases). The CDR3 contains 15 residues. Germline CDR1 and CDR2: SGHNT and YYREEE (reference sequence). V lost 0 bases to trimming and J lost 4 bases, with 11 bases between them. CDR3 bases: TGTGCCAGCAGCTTGGGGCGGGGGCAGTACAATGAGCAGTTCTTC. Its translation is CASSLGRGQYNEQFF. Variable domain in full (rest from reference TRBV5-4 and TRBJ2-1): ETGVTQSPTHLIKTRGQQVTLRCSSQSGHNTVSWYQQALGQGPQFIFQYYREEENGRGNFPPRFSGLQFPNYSSELNVNALELDDSALYLCASSLGRGQYNEQFFGPGTRLTVL.

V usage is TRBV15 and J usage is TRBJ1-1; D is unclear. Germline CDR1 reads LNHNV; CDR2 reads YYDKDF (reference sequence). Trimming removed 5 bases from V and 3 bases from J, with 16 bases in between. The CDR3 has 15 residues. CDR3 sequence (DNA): TGTGCCACCAGCCCTAGGAGGGCGACGGACACTGAAGCTTTCTTT. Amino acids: CATSPRRATDTEAFF. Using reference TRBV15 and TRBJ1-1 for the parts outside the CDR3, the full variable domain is DAMVIQNPRYQVTQFGKPVTLSCSQTLNHNVMYWYQQKSSQAPKLLFHYYDKDFNNEADTPDNFQSRRPNTSFCFLDIRSPGLGDTAMYLCATSPRRATDTEAFFGQGTRLTVV.

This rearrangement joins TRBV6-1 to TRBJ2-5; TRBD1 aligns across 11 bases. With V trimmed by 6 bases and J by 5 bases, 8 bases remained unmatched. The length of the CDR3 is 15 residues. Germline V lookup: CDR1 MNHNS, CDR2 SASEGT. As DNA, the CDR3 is TGTGCCAGCAGGGGGGGGACAGGGGGGCAGGAGACCCAGTACTTC. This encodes CASRGGTGGQETQYF.

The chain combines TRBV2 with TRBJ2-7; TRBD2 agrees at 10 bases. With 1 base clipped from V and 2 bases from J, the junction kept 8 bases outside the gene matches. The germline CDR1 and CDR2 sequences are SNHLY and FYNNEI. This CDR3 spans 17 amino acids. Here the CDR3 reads CASSEGIAGGNTYEQYF. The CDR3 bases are TGTGCCAGCAGTGAAGGGATAGCGGGGGGCAATACCTACGAGCAGTACTTC.

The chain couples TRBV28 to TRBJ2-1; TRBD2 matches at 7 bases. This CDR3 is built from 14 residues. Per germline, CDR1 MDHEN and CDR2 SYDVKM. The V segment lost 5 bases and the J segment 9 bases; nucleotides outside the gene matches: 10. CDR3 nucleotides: TGTGCCAGCAGTCCGGCCAGCGGGAAGGCTGAGCAGTTCTTC. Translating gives CASSPASGKAEQFF.

CDR3 sequence (DNA): TGTGCCAGCAGTGAGCGCTCTTTTCAGCAGTTCTTC. Its translation: CASSERSFQQFF. This chain uses TRBV2 with TRBJ2-1, with no clear D. Germline V gene lookup returns CDR1 SNHLY and CDR2 FYNNEI. The CDR3 runs to 12 residues. The ends were cut back, 3 bases at V and 11 bases at J, with 11 bases in the middle.

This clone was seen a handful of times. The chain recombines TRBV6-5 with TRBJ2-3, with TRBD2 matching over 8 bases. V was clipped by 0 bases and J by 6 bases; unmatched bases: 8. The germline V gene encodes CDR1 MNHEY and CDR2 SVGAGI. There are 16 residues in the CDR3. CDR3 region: CASSYSVPGGPDTQYF. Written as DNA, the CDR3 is TGTGCCAGCAGTTACTCGGTCCCGGGAGGGCCCGATACGCAGTATTTT.

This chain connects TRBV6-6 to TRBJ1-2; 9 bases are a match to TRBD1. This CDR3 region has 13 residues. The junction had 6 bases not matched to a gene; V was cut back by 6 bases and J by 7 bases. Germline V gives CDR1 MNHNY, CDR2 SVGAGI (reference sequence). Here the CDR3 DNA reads TGTGCCAGCAGGTCGGGACAGGGCTCTGGCTACACCTTC. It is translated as CASRSGQGSGYTF.

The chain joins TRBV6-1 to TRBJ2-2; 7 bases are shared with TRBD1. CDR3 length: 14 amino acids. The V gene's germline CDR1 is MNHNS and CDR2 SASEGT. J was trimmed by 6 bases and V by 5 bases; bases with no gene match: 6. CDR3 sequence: CASSMGQIAGELFF. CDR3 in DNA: TGTGCCAGCAGTATGGGACAGATAGCCGGGGAGCTGTTTTTT.

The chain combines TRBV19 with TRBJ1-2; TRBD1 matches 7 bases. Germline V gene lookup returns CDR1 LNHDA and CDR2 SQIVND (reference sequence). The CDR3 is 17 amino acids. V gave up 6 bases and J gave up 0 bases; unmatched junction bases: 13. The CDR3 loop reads CASSRTNHDRANYGYTF. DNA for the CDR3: TGTGCCAGTAGCCGAACAAACCACGACAGGGCTAACTATGGCTACACCTTC.

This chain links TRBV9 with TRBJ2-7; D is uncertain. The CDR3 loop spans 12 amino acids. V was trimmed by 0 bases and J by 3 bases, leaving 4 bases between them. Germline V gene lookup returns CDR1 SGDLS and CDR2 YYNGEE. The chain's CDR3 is CASSVGIYEQYF. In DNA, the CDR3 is TGTGCCAGCAGCGTAGGTATCTACGAGCAGTACTTC.

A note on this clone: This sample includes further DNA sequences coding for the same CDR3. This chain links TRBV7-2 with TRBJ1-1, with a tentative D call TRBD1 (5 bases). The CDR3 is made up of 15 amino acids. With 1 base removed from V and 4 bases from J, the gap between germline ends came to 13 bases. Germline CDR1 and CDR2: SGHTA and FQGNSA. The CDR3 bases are TGTGCCAGCAGCTTAGGTGAGGGGAGGGTCACTGAAGCTTTCTTT. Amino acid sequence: CASSLGEGRVTEAFF. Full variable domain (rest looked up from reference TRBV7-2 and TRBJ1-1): GAGVSQSPSNKVTEKGKDVELRCDPISGHTALYWYRQSLGQGLEFLIYFQGNSAPDKSGLPSDRFSAERTGGSVSTLTIQRTQQEDSAVYLCASSLGEGRVTEAFFGQGTRLTVV.

The CDR3 protein is CASSQTGVSQEAQYF. In nucleotides, the CDR3 is TGTGCCAGTAGCCAGACAGGCGTTTCCCAGGAGGCCCAGTACTTC. The chain has TRBV19 and TRBJ2-5; D perhaps matches TRBD1 (6 bases). The germline V gene has CDR1 LNHDA and CDR2 SQIVND (reference sequence). V lost 6 bases to trimming and J lost 9 bases, with 23 bases between them. This CDR3 spans 15 amino acids.

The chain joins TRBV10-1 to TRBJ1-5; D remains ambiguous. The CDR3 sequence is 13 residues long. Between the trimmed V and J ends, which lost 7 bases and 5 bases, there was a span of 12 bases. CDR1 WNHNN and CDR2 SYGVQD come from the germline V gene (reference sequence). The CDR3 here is CASNRRGYQPQHF. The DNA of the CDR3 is TGCGCCAGCAATCGTAGAGGGTATCAGCCCCAGCATTTT.

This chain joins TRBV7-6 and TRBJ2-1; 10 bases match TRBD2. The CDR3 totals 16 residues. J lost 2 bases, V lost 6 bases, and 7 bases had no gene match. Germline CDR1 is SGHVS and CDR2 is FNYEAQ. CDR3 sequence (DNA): TGTGCCAGCAGACCTAGCGGGAGAGGGGCCTACAATGAGCAGTTCTTC. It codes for CASRPSGRGAYNEQFF.

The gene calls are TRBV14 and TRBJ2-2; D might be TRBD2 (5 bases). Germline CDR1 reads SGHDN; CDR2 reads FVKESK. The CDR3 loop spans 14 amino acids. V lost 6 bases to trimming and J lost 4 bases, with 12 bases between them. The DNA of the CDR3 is TGTGCCAGCAGTGGACTTATGACCACCGGGGAGCTGTTTTTT. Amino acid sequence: CASSGLMTTGELFF. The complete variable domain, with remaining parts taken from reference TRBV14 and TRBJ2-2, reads EAGVTQFPSHSVIEKGQTVTLRCDPISGHDNLYWYRRVMGKEIKFLLHFVKESKQDESGMPNNRFLAERTGGTYSTLKVQPAELEDSGVYFCASSGLMTTGELFFGEGSRLTVL.

The CDR3 nucleotides read TGTGCCAGCAGTAAGGTATCGGAGGGGGCACAGTTCTTC. Amino acids: CASSKVSEGAQFF. This chain connects TRBV6-4 to TRBJ2-1; a weak D match, TRBD1 (7 bases). V lost 5 bases and J lost 13, with 18 bases in between. The CDR3 totals 13 residues. Germline CDR1 MRHNA, CDR2 SNTAGT.

CDR3 sequence reads: CAISDTSGEANEQFF. CDR3 nucleotide sequence: TGTGCCATCAGTGATACTAGCGGGGAGGCCAATGAGCAGTTCTTC. The chain uses TRBV10-3 and TRBJ2-1; 10 bases map to TRBD2. Germline V lookup: CDR1 ENHRY, CDR2 SYGVKD. This CDR3 comprises 15 residues. The ends lost 3 bases at V and 6 bases at J; junction bases unmatched: 5.

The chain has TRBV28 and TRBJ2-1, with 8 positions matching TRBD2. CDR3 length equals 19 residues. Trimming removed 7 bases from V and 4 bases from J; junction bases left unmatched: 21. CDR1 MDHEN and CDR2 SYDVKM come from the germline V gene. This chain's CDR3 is CASIGKWGLAGHVYNEQFF. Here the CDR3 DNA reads TGTGCCAGCATCGGAAAATGGGGATTAGCGGGACATGTTTACAATGAGCAGTTCTTC.

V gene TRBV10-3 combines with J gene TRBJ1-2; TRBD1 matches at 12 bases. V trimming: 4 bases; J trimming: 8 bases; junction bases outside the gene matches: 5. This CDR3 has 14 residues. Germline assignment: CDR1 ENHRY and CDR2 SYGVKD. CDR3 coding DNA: TGTGCCATCAGTGGGGGACAGGGGGCTGGCGGCTACACCTTC. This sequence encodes CAISGGQGAGGYTF.

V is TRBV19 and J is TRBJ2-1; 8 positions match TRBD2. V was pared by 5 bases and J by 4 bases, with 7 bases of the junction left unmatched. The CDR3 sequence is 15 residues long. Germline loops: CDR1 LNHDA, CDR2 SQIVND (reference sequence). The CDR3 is CASSPQRGGYNEQFF. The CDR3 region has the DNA TGTGCCAGTAGTCCCCAACGGGGGGGTTACAATGAGCAGTTCTTC.

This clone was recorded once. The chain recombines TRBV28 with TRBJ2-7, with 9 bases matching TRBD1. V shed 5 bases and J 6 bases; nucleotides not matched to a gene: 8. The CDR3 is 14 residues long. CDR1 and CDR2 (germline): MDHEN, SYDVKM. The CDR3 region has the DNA TGTGCCAGCAGTACACCGGGACAGGGTAGCGAGCAGTACTTC. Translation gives CASSTPGQGSEQYF.

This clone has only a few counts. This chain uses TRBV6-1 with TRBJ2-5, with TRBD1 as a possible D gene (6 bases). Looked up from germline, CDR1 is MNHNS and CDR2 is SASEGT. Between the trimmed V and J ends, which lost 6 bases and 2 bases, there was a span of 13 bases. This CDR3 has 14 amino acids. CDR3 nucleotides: TGTGCCAGCAGCGAACATCAGGGGCAAGAGACCCAGTACTTC. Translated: CASSEHQGQETQYF.

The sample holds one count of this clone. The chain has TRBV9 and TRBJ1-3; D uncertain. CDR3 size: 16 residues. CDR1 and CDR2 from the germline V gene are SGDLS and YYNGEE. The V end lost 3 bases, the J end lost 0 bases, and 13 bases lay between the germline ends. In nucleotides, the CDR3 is TGTGCCAGCAGCGGAGAAAGACGGAGCTCTGGAAACACCATATATTTT. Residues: CASSGERRSSGNTIYF.

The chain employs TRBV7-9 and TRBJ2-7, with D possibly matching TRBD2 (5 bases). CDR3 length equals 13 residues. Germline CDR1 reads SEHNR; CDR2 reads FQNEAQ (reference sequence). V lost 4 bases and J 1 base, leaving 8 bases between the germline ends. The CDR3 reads CASSSWESYEQYF. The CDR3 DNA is TGTGCCAGCAGCTCATGGGAGTCCTACGAGCAGTACTTC.